Shown below are 10 T cell receptor beta chains from a single sample sequenced in a study of beta chain features in type 1 diabetes. The sequenced template was cDNA made from the entire isolated RNA. Repertoires were generated with immunoSEQ multiplex PCR, while TCRdb's copy carries only in-frame clones and drops some. The sample yields about 450,000 clones, approximately 10% seen once. Sample: naive CD4+ T cells from blood. Receptors were obtained from a woman aged 18-30 years in good health.

The chain joins TRBV6-5 to TRBJ2-3, with D tentatively TRBD1 (6 bases). CDR1 is MNHEY, CDR2 SVGAGI, per germline. Trimming cost V 2 bases and J 0 bases, with 9 bases left between them. CDR3 length equals 15 residues. The CDR3 sequence is CASSYRGQSTDTQYF. DNA of the CDR3: TGTGCCAGCAGTTACCGTGGACAGAGCACAGATACGCAGTATTTT.

The chain couples TRBV7-3 to TRBJ2-7, with unresolved D. The CDR3 spans 12 residues. Looked up from germline, CDR1 is SGHTA and CDR2 is FQGTGA. Trimming left V 5 bases short and J 3 bases short, with 8 bases between. The CDR3 loop is CASSQNLYEQYV. The DNA of the CDR3 is TGTGCCAGCAGCCAAAACCTCTACGAGCAGTACGTC.

The CDR3 DNA follows: TGCAGCGTCGAGGACGGCCTTGTCTTTACTAGCACAGATACGCAGTATTTT. Amino acid sequence: CSVEDGLVFTSTDTQYF. The rearrangement links TRBV29-1 to TRBJ2-3, with D unclear. CDR3 length: 17 amino acids. The germline V gene has CDR1 SQVTM and CDR2 ANQGSEA. Trimming stripped 6 bases from V and 0 bases from J, with 22 bases between.

This clone was detected only a few times. The same CDR3 arises from other DNA sequences in this sample as well. The V gene is TRBV5-1, the J gene TRBJ2-5; unclear D gene. The CDR3 is 11 amino acids. V lost 2 bases to trimming and J lost 3 bases, with 2 bases between them. From germline, CDR1 is SGHRS and CDR2 YFSETQ. The CDR3 DNA reads as TGCGCCAGCAGCTTCAAAGAGACCCAGTACTTC. Its translation: CASSFKETQYF. Filled out from reference TRBV5-1 and TRBJ2-5, the complete variable domain reads KAGVTQTPRYLIKTRGQQVTLSCSPISGHRSVSWYQQTPGQGLQFLFEYFSETQRNKGNFPGRFSGRQFSNSRSEMNVSTLELGDSALYLCASSFKETQYFGPGTRLLVL.

This clone was counted only a few times. The V gene is TRBV29-1, the J gene TRBJ2-1, with 9 nucleotides matching TRBD2. With 4 bases clipped from V and 2 bases from J, the junction kept 3 bases outside the gene matches. This CDR3 is built from 14 residues. From germline, CDR1 is SQVTM and CDR2 ANQGSEA. The CDR3 spells CSVGLAGPYNEQFF. For the CDR3, the DNA is TGCAGCGTTGGTCTAGCGGGACCCTACAATGAGCAGTTCTTC.

This clone was seen more than once but under ten times. The chain couples TRBV7-9 to TRBJ1-4; D unclear. CDR3 size: 14 residues. V was cut by 5 bases and J by 7 bases, with 14 bases left in between. Looked up from germline, CDR1 is SEHNR and CDR2 is FQNEAQ (reference sequence). DNA for the CDR3: TGTGCCAGCAGCCGGGCGAAGTCGCGTGAAAAACTGTTTTTT. Translation gives CASSRAKSREKLFF.

The rearrangement links TRBV15 to TRBJ2-5, with D possibly being TRBD2 (7 bases). The CDR3 consists of 15 residues. Germline V gene lookup returns CDR1 LNHNV and CDR2 YYDKDF (reference sequence). V lost 9 bases and J 2 bases, leaving 19 bases between the germline ends. The CDR3 reads CATRMGGPQQETQYF. The CDR3 bases are TGTGCCACTAGAATGGGGGGGCCACAGCAAGAGACCCAGTACTTC.

J is TRBJ2-1 and V is TRBV11-3, with D perhaps TRBD2 (6 bases). The V end was cut by 4 bases, the J end by 8 bases, with 9 bases between. The CDR3 has 12 amino acids. Germline V gives CDR1 SGHNT, CDR2 YENEEA. The CDR3 protein is CASSSSGDEQFF. As DNA, the CDR3 is TGTGCCAGCAGCTCATCGGGGGATGAGCAGTTCTTC.

The V and J genes are TRBV7-2 and TRBJ2-3, with D perhaps matching TRBD2 (5 bases). CDR1 and CDR2 from the germline V gene are SGHTA and FQGNSA. Trimming took off 3 bases at V and 1 base at J, with 14 bases between the two ends. The CDR3 covers 16 residues. Written as DNA, the CDR3 is TGTGCCAGCAGCTTCTCCACTAGGGTGGGCACAGATACGCAGTATTTT. It translates to CASSFSTRVGTDTQYF.

The V call is TRBV19, the J call TRBJ2-5; D perhaps matches TRBD2 (7 bases). The germline V gene encodes CDR1 LNHDA and CDR2 SQIVND (reference sequence). The CDR3 covers 12 residues. Trimming shortened V by 8 bases and J by 5 bases, and 12 bases separated the two germline ends. The CDR3 reads CASQQGGETQYF. CDR3 nucleotides: TGTGCCAGTCAACAGGGAGGGGAGACCCAGTACTTC.